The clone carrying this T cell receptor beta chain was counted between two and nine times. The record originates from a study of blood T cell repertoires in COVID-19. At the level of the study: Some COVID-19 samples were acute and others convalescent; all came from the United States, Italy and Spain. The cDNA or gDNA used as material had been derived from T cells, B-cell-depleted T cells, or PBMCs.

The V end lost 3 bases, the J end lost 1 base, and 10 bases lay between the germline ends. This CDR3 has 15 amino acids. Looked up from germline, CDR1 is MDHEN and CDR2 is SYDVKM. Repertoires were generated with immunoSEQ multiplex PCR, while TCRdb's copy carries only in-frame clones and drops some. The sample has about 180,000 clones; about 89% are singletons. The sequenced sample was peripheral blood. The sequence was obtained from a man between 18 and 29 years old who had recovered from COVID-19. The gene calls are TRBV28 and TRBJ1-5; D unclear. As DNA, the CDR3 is TGTGCCAGCAGTTTCTCCGACGGGAGCAATCAGCCCCAGCATTTT. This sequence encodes CASSFSDGSNQPQHF.